This T cell receptor beta chain appears in the sequencing data of a study of neoadjuvant anti-PD-1 for oral cavity cancer. Background on the study: Patients mostly received three to four biweekly nivolumab doses at 3 mg/kg before surgery.

Noted time point: after neoadjuvant nivolumab, at surgical resection. With 2 bases removed from V and 2 bases from J, the gap between germline ends came to 19 bases. Germline-derived CDR1 and CDR2 are MNHEY and SMNVEV (reference sequence). There are 17 residues in the CDR3. Two replicates per tumor sample, mostly from about 5.2 ug of genomic DNA. TCRdb's table, derived via immunoSEQ multiplex PCR, lists solely in-frame clones and lacks some. The sample yields 5,500 to 7,000 clones, 55% seen once. The sequence was obtained from a person between 40 and 80 years old with oral cavity squamous cell carcinoma. The chain carries TRBV27 and TRBJ2-7, with D possibly TRBD2 on 7 matching bases. This specimen consisted of tumor tissue, obtained after nivolumab (anti-PD-1) treatment. The DNA for the CDR3 is TGTGCCAGCAGTTTAGAAGGAAGGGGGAGGGGGACCTACGAGCAGTACTTC. It codes for CASSLEGRGRGTYEQYF.